This section outlines one T cell receptor (beta chain) sequence together with its context. Its target is unknown. V was clipped by 3 bases and J by 0 bases, with 12 bases between them. CDR1 is MNHEY, CDR2 SMNVEV, per germline (reference sequence). The CDR3 is made up of 17 amino acids. This sample was included in a study of Ad26.COV2.S vaccination and SARS-CoV-2 variants. Data came from immunoSEQ multiplex PCR; TCRdb stores just in-frame clones and leaves some out. The sample comprises roughly 700,000 clones, more than 80% of which are singletons, and 1.5% rests with the top ten. Broader study findings: The TCR breadth and depth analyses may have understated or missed part of the total T cell responses.

The sample's treatment: around 19 received Ad26.COV2.S at low or high dose, single or two shots; about 5 received placebo; per-sample allocation not given. Material that was analyzed had been drawn on day 63 after the first vaccine or placebo injection. Sequencing was performed on peripheral blood, taken in a trial of Ad26.COV2.S vaccine versus placebo. The receptor was derived from a person between 18 and 59 years old who received the Ad26.COV2.S COVID-19 vaccine or a placebo. The gene calls are TRBV27 and TRBJ2-6, with D possibly being TRBD1 (6 bases). CDR3 sequence (DNA): TGTGCCAGCAGTTTCCGGGACACCGGCTCTGGGGCCAACGTCCTGACTTTC. This gives the protein CASSFRDTGSGANVLTF.